This entry concerns a single T cell receptor (beta chain). The sample is drawn from a study of blood T cell repertoires in COVID-19. Assay: immunoSEQ multiplex PCR; the TCRdb copy retains only in-frame clones and omits some. Here the sample spans about 160,000 clones, around 87% being singletons. Looked up from germline, CDR1 is SEHNR and CDR2 is FQNEAQ (reference sequence). Trimming cost V 5 bases and J 7 bases; bases outside gene matches: 15. There are 16 residues in the CDR3. Material: peripheral blood. This rearrangement joins TRBV7-9 to TRBJ1-1; 8 bases line up with TRBD1. The sequence came from a woman aged 65 to 85 with COVID-19, enrolled during active disease. CDR3 region: CASSNAGTGWVREAFF. The CDR3 DNA reads TGTGCCAGCAGCAATGCCGGGACAGGCTGGGTCCGTGAAGCTTTCTTT. The full variable domain, with the rest looked up from reference TRBV7-9 and TRBJ1-1, is DTGVSQNPRHKITKRGQNVTFRCDPISEHNRLYWYRQTLGQGPEFLTYFQNEAQLEKSRLLSDRFSAERPKGSFSTLEIQRTEQGDSAMYLCASSNAGTGWVREAFFGQGTRLTVV.